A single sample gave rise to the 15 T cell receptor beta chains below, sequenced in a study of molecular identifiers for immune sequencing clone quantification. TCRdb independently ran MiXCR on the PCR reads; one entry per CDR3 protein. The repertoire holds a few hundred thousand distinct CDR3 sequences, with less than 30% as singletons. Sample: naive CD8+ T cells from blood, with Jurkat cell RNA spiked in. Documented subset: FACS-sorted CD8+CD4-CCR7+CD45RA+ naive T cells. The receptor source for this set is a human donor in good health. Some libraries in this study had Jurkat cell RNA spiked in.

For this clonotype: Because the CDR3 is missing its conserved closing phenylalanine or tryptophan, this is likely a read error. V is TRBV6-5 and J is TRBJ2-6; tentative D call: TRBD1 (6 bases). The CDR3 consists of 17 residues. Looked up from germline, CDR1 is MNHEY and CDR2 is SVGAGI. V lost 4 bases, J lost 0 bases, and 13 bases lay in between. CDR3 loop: CASSSGAISSGANVLTY. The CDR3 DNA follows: TGTGCCAGCAGTTCAGGGGCTATAAGCTCTGGGGCCAACGTCCTGACTTAC.

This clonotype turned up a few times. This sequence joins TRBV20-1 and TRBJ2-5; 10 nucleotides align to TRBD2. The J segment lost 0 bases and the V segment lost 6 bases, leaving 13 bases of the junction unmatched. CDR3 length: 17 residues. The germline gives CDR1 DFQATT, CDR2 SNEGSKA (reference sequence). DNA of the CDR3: TGCAGTGCCACCGGGGAGCCTAGCGGGAGAGACCAAGAGACCCAGTACTTC. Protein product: CSATGEPSGRDQETQYF.

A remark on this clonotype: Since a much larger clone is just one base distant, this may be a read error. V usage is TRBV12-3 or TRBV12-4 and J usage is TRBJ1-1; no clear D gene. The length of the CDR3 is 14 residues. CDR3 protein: CASSWAGLNTEAYF. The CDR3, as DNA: TGTGCCAGCAGTTGGGCAGGCCTGAACACTGAAGCTTACTTT.

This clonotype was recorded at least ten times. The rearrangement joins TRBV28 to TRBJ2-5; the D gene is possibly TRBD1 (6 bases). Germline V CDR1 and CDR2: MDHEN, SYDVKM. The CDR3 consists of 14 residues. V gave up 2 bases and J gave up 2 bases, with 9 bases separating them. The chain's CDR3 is CASSLGQLQETQYF. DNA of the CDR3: TGTGCCAGCAGTTTAGGACAGTTACAAGAGACCCAGTACTTC.

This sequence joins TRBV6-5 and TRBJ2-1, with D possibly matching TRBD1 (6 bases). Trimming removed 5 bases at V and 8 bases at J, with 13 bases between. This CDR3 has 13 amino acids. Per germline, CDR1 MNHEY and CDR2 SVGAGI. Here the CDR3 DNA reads TGTGCCAGCAGTGGGACATCCGGCGATGAGCAGTTCTTC. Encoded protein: CASSGTSGDEQFF.

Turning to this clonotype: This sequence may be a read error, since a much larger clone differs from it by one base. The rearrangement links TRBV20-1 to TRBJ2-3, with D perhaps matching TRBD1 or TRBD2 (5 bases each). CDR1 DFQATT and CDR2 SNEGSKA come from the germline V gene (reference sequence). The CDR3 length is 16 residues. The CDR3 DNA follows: TGCAGTGCTCAACCCCTATTGGGGGTGAAAGCAGATACGCGGTATTTT. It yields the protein CSAQPLLGVKADTRYF.

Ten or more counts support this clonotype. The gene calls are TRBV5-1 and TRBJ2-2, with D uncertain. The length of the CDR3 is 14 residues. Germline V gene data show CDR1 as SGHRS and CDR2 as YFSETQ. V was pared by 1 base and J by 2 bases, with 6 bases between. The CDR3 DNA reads TGCGCCAGCAGCTTGACACCTAACACCGGGGAGCTGTTTTTT. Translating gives CASSLTPNTGELFF.

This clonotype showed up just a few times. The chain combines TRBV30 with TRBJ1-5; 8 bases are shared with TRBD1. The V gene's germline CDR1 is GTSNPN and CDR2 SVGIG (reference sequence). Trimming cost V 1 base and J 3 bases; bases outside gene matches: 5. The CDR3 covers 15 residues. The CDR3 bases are TGTGCCTGGAGTGGCGGACAGGGCCTCAATCAGCCCCAGCATTTT. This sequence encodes CAWSGGQGLNQPQHF.

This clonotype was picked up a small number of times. The CDR3 here is CASSQEGLAGLSTDTQYF. The CDR3 DNA sequence: TGCGCCAGCAGCCAAGAGGGGCTAGCGGGGCTATCCACAGATACGCAGTATTTT. The V gene is TRBV4-3, the J gene TRBJ2-3, with TRBD2 identical over 9 bases. Losses at the gene ends were 0 bases for V and 2 bases for J; bases not matched to a gene: 9. CDR1 LGHNA and CDR2 YSLEER come from the germline V gene. The length of the CDR3 is 18 residues.

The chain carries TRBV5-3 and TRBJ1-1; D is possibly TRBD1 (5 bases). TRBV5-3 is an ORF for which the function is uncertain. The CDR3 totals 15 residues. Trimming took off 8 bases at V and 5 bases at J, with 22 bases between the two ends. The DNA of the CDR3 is TGTGCCAGCAGCCCGACGGTCAGGGTAAGGACTGAAGCTTTCTTT. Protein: CASSPTVRVRTEAFF.

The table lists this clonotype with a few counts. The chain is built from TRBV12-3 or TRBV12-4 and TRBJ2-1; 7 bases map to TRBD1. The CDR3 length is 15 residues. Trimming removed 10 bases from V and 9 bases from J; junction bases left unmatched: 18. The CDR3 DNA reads TGTGCCACCCAAGCTTATAAGACAGGGATCGGTGAGCAGTTCTTC. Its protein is CATQAYKTGIGEQFF.

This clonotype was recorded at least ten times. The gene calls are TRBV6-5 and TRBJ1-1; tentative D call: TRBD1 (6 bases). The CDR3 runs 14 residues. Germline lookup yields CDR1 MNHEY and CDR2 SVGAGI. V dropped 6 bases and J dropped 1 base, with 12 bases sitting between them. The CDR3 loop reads CASSYTGQNTEAFF. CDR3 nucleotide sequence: TGTGCCAGCAGCTATACAGGGCAGAACACTGAAGCTTTCTTT.

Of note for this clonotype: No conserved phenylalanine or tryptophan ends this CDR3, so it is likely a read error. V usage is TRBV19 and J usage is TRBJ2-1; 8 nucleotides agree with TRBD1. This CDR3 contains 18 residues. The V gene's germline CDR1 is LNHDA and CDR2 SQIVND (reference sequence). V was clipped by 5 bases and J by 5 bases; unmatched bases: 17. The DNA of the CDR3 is TGTGCCAGTAGTGTAAACCTAATTCAGGGGGCCTCGAACAATGAGCAGTTCCTC. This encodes CASSVNLIQGASNNEQFL.

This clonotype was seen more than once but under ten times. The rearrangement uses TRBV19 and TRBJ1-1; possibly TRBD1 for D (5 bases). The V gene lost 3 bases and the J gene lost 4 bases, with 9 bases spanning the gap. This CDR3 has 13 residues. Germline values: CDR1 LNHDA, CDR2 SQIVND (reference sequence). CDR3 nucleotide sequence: TGTGCCAGTAGTATGGGAGGGGTCACTGAAGCTTTCTTT. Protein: CASSMGGVTEAFF.

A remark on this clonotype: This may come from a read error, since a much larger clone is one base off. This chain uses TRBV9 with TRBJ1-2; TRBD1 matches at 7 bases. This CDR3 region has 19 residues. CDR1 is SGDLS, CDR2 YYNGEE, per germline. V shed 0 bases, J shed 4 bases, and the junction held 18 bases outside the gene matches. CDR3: CASSVEGDRDGVGSYGYTF. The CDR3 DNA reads TGTGCCAGCAGCGTAGAAGGTGACAGGGACGGAGTCGGTAGCTATGGCTACACCTTC.